This paragraph reports one T cell receptor beta chain. The antigen is unknown. While unrecorded immune exposures were likely, the donors were nominally healthy when sampled. The CDR3 has 12 residues. CDR1 and CDR2 from the germline V gene are GTSNPN and SVGIG (reference sequence). PCR primers comprised 60 Vbeta and 13 Jbeta primers. Using immunoSEQ multiplex PCR, the repertoire was profiled, and TCRdb retains in-frame clones only, with some absent. The table shows under 250,000 clones, with around 77% occurring only once. This specimen belongs to a study of cytomegalovirus exposure and HLA in healthy donors. Study-wide results and limits: Presence/absence analyses supposed approximately even sequencing depth among donors.

This sequence was found in a woman in her 30s in good health and CMV-seronegative. The sequenced material came from PBMCs. The gene calls are TRBV30 and TRBJ2-5; no definite D call. The J call may be faulty, since TRBJ2-7 better matches the DNA end. The CDR3 coding sequence is TGTGCCTGGAGTCGTTGGGGCTACGAGCAGTACTTC. Its protein product is CAWSRWGYEQYF.